The TCR beta chain under discussion was sequenced for a study of PD-1 blockade in classical Hodgkin lymphoma. Study details: Treatment was intravenous nivolumab, 3 mg/kg every 2 weeks, until progression. Study observations and caveats: In newly diagnosed patients, baseline TCR diversity was reportedly below that of healthy donors. There remain no defined causes for the repertoire differences, which possibly reflect disease activity or prior therapy.

In regard to this clone: Its antigen is still unknown.

Using immunoSEQ multiplex PCR, the repertoire was profiled, and TCRdb retains in-frame clones only, with some absent. This sample has about 19,000 clones, with 76% found just once. Time point: cycle 4 day 1 (C4D1), after 6 weeks of nivolumab. All patients experienced relapse after autologous stem cell transplantation, and brentuximab vedotin exposure was variable. Patients' outcomes at their best amounted to complete response, partial response or progressive disease. In germline, CDR1 is MDHEN, CDR2 SYDVKM. The CDR3 covers 15 residues. V was pared by 4 bases and J by 3 bases, with 15 bases between. The sequenced sample was peripheral blood mononuclear cells (PBMCs), obtained before the fourth cycle of nivolumab. The genes are TRBV28 and TRBJ1-1; a possible D gene is TRBD1 (5 bases). This clonotype was sampled from a human donor with classical Hodgkin lymphoma. In DNA, the CDR3 is TGTGCCAGCAGTTGGGGGGGTCGACGCGACACTGAAGCTTTCTTT. Translated, it gives CASSWGGRRDTEAFF.